This TCR beta chain was identified in a study of OX40 agonist ivuxolimab in advanced cancers. Across the study: Earlier treatment with anti-PD-1, anti-PD-L1 or anti-CTLA-4 was permitted, and about 40% had received some. Three patients had partial responses: one hepatocellular carcinoma, two cutaneous melanoma.

Regarding the study as a whole: Blood T cells, both CD4+ and CD8+, expanded clonally by week 6 at 0.1 to 3.0 mg/kg. Also showing low normalized T-cell clonal expansion were some of the nonresponders.

The method was immunoSEQ multiplex PCR; TCRdb's version includes in-frame clones alone and lacks a portion of them. The data hold under 55,000 clones, with roughly four fifths observed a single time. Deletions cut 4 bases from V and 0 bases from J, with 12 bases between. CDR1 is LNHDA, CDR2 SQIVND, per germline (reference sequence). This CDR3 has 15 residues. In regard to this clone: Its specificity is not known.

This material consisted of CD4+ or CD8+ T cells sorted from blood, taken in a trial of the OX40 agonist ivuxolimab. The sequence was obtained from an adult with an advanced solid tumor such as melanoma, head and neck, liver or kidney cancer. The gene calls are TRBV19 and TRBJ1-1; D possibly corresponds to TRBD1 (5 bases). CDR3 coding DNA: TGTGCCAGTAGTAAGAATCAGGGCCTGAACACTGAAGCTTTCTTT. Translating gives CASSKNQGLNTEAFF. Filled out from reference TRBV19 and TRBJ1-1, the complete variable domain reads DGGITQSPKYLFRKEGQNVTLSCEQNLNHDAMYWYRQDPGQGLRLIYYSQIVNDFQKGDIAEGYSVSREKKESFPLTVTSAQKNPTAFYLCASSKNQGLNTEAFFGQGTRLTVV.